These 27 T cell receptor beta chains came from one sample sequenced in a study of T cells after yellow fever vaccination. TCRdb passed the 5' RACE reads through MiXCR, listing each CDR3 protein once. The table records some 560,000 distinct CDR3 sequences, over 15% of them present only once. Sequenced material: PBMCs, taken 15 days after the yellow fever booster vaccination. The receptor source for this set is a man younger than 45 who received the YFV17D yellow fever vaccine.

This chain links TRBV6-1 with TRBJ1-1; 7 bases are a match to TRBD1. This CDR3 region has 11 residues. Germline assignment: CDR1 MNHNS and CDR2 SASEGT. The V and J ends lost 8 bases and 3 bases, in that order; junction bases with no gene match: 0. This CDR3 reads CASGQDTEAFF. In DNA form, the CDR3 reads TGTGCCAGCGGACAGGACACTGAAGCTTTCTTT.

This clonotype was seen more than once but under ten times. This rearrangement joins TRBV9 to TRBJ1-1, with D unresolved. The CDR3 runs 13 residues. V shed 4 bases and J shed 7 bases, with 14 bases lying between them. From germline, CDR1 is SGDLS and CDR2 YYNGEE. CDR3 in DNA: TGTGCCAGCAGCCCGGGTACGAAGGGTGAAGCTTTCTTT. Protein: CASSPGTKGEAFF.

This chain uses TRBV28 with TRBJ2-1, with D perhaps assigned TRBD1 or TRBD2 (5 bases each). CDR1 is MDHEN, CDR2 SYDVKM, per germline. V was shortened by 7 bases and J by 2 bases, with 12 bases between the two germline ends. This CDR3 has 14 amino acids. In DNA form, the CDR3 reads TGTGCCAGCACCTCCGGGGCCGCCTACAATGAGCAGTTCTTC. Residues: CASTSGAAYNEQFF.

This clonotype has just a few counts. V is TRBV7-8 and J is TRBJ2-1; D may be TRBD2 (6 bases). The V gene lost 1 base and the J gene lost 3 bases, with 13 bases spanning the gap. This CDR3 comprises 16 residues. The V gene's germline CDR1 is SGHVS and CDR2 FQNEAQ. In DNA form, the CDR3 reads TGTGCCAGCAGCTTAGAGGGCCCGACTAGCTACAATGAGCAGTTCTTC. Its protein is CASSLEGPTSYNEQFF.

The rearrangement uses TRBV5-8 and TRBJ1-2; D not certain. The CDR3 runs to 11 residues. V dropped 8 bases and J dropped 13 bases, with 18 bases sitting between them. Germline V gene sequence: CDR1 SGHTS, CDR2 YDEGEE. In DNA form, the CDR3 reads TGTGCCAGGGGCCCTGGGGTCCTCTGCACCTTC. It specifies CARGPGVLCTF.

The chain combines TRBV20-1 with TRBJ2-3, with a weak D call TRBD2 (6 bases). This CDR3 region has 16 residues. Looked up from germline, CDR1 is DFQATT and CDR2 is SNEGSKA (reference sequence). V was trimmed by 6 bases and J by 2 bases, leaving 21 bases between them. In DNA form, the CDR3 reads TGCAGTGCGGCTGACGTCCGGGACTCCCTCACAGATACGCAGTATTTT. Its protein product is CSAADVRDSLTDTQYF.

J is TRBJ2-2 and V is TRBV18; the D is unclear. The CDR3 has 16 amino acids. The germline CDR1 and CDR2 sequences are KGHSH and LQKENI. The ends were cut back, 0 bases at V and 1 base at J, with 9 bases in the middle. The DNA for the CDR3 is TGTGCCAGCTCACCACCCCCTATGGGGAACACCGGGGAGCTGTTTTTT. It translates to CASSPPPMGNTGELFF. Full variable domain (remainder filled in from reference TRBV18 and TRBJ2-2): NAGVMQNPRHLVRRRGQEARLRCSPMKGHSHVYWYRQLPEEGLKFMVYLQKENIIDESGMPKERFSAEFPKEGPSILRIQQVVRGDSAAYFCASSPPPMGNTGELFFGEGSRLTVL.

CDR3 nucleotide sequence: TGTGCCAGCAGCCGTTACGGCGGGAACTACAATGAGCAGTTCTTC. It is translated as CASSRYGGNYNEQFF. The chain uses TRBV7-8 and TRBJ2-1; possibly TRBD2 for D (6 bases). Trimming pared 5 bases from V and 3 bases from J, leaving 14 bases between. Germline loops: CDR1 SGHVS, CDR2 FQNEAQ. This CDR3 region has 15 residues.

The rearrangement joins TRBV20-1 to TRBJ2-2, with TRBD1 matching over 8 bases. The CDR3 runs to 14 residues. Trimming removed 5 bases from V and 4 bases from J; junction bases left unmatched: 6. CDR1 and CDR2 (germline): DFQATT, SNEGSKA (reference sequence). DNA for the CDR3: TGCAGTGCTCCGCGGACAGGGAGCACCGGGGAGCTGTTTTTT. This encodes CSAPRTGSTGELFF.

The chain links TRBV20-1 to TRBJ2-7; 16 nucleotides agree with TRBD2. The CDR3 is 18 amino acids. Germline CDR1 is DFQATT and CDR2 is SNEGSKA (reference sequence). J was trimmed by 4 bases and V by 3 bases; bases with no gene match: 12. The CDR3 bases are TGCAGTGCTAGGGACCCCGGGACTAGCGGGAGGGCCGGATACGAGCAGTACTTC. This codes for CSARDPGTSGRAGYEQYF.

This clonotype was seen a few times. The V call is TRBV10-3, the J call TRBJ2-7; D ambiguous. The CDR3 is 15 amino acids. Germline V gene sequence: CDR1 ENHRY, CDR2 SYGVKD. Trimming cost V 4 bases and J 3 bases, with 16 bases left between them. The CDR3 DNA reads TGTGCCATCAGTGGGGCAAGTACAGACCGCTACGAGCAGTACTTC. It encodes CAISGASTDRYEQYF.

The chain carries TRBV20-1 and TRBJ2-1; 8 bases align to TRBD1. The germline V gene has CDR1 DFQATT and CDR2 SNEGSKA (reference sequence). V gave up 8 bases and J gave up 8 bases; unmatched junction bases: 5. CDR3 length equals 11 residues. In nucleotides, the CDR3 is TGCAGTCCAGGACAGGGTGATGAGCAGTTCTTC. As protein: CSPGQGDEQFF.

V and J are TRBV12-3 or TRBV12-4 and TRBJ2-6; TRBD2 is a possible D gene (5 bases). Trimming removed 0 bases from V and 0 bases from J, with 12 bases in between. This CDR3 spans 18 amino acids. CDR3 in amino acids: CASSLAFRGSSGANVLTF. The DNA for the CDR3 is TGTGCCAGCAGTTTAGCGTTCCGGGGTAGCTCTGGGGCCAACGTCCTGACTTTC.

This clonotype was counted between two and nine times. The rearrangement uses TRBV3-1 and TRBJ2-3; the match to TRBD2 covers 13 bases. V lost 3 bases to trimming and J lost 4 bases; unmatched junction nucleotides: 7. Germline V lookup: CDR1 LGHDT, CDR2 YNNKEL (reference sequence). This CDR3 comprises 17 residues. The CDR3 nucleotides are TGTGCCAGCAGCCAGCCCGGACTAGCGGGAGATGCAGATACGCAGTATTTT. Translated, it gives CASSQPGLAGDADTQYF.

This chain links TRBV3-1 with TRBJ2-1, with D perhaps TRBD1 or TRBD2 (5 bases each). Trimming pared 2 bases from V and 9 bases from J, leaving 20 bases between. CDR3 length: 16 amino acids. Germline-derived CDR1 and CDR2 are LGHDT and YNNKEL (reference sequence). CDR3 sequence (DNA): TGTGCCAGCAGCCAATTAAGTTGGGGGAATAGGGGTGAGCAGTTCTTC. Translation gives CASSQLSWGNRGEQFF.

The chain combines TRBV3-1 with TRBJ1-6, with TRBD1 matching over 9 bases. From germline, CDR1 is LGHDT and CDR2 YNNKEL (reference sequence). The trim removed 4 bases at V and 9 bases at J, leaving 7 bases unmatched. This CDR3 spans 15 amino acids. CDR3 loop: CASSPMGQGGSPLHF. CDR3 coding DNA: TGTGCCAGCAGCCCTATGGGACAGGGAGGTTCACCCCTCCACTTT. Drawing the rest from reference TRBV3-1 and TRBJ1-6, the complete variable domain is DTAVSQTPKYLVTQMGNDKSIKCEQNLGHDTMYWYKQDSKKFLKIMFSYNNKELIINETVPNRFSPKSPDKAHLNLHINSLELGDSAVYFCASSPMGQGGSPLHFGNGTRLTVT.

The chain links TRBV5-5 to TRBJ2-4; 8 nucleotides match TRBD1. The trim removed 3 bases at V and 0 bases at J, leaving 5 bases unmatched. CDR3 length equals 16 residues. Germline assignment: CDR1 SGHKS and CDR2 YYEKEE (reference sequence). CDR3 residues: CASSSPDREAKNIQYF. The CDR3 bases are TGTGCCAGCAGCTCCCCGGACAGGGAAGCCAAAAACATTCAGTACTTC.

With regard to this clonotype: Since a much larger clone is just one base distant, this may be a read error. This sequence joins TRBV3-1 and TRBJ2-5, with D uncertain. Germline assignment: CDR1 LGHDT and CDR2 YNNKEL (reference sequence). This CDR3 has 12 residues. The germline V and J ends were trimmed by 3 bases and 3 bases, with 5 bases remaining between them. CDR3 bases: TGTGCCAGCAGCCAGAGCAAAGAGACCCAGTACTTC. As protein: CASSQSKETQYF.

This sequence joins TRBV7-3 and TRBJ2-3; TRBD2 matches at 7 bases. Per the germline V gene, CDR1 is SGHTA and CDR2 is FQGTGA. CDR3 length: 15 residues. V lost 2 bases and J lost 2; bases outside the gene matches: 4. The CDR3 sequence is CASSLGGGATDTQYF. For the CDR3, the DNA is TGTGCCAGCAGCTTAGGGGGAGGGGCCACAGATACGCAGTATTTT.

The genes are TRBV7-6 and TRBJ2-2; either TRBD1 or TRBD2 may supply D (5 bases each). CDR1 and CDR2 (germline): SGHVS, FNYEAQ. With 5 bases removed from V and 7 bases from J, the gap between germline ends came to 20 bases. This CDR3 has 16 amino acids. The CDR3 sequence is CASSRPEGRRIGELFF. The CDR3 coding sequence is TGTGCCAGCAGCCGTCCAGAGGGACGCCGTATCGGGGAGCTGTTTTTT.

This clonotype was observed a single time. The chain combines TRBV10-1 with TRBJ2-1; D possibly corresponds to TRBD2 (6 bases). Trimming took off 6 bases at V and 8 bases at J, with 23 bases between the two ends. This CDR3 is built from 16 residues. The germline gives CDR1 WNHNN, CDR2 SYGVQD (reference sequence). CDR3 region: CASSDRMGGFRDEQFF. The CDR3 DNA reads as TGCGCCAGCAGCGACCGAATGGGGGGATTCAGGGATGAGCAGTTCTTC.

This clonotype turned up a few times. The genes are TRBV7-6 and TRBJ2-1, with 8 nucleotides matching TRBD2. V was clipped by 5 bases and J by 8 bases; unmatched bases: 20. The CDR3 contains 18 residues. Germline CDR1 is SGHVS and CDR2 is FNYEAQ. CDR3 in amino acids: CASSPLNPGLDFSDEQFF. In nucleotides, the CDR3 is TGTGCCAGCAGCCCCCTCAACCCGGGACTAGATTTTTCCGATGAGCAGTTCTTC.

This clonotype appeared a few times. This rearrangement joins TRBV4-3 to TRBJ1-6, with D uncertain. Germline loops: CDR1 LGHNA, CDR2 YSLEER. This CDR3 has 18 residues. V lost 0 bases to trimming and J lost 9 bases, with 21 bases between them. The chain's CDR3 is CASSQDLGDTHAPSPLHF. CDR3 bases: TGCGCCAGCAGCCAAGATCTAGGAGACACTCATGCCCCTTCACCCCTCCACTTT.

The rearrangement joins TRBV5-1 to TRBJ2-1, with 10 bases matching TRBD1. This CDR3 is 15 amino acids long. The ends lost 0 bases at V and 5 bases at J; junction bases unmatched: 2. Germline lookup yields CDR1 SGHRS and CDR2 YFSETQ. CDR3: CASSLGGQGHNEQFF. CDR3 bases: TGCGCCAGCAGCTTGGGGGGACAGGGGCACAATGAGCAGTTCTTC.

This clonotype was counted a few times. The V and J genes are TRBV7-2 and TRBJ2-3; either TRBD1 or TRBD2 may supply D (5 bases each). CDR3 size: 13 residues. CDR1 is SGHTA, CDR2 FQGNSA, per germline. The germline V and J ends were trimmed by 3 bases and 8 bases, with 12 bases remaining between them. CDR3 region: CASSLGEEGTQYF. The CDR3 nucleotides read TGTGCCAGCAGCTTGGGGGAAGAGGGTACGCAGTATTTT.

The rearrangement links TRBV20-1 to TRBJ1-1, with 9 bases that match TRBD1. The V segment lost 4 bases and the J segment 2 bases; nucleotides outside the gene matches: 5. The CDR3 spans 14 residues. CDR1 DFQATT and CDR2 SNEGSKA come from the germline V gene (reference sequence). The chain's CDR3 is CSATPGQGNTEAFF. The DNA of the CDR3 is TGCAGTGCTACACCGGGACAGGGTAACACTGAAGCTTTCTTT.

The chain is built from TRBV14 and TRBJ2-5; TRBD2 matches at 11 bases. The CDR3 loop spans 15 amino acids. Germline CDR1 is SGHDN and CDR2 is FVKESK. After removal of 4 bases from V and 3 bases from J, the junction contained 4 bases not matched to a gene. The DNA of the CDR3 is TGTGCCAGCAGCCCCCTGGGACTAGCGGAAGAGACCCAGTACTTC. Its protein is CASSPLGLAEETQYF.